This T cell receptor (beta chain) was captured in a study of cytomegalovirus exposure and HLA in healthy donors. The assay was immunoSEQ multiplex PCR, and TCRdb's table has in-frame clones only and misses some. In the table there are about 240,000 clones, approximately 83% of which are singletons. With regard to this clone: Its antigen remains unknown.

Study results and limitations: The TCR clusters that emerged in the first cohort tended, a later analysis found, to co-occur in the approximately 120 validation repertoires.

Germline values: CDR1 LGHNA, CDR2 YNFKEQ. CDR3 length: 14 amino acids. V was shortened by 5 bases and J by 0 bases, with 10 bases between the two germline ends. The source material was PBMCs. The rearrangement links TRBV4-2 to TRBJ1-1; TRBD1 might be the D (5 bases). This TCR derives from a woman aged 25 to 39 in good health and CMV-seropositive. CDR3 DNA sequence: TGTGCCAGCAGCGGGGGGGAGGTGAACACTGAAGCTTTCTTT. Residues: CASSGGEVNTEAFF.